This T cell receptor beta chain was retrieved from a study of tumor-infiltrating lymphocytes in glioblastoma multiforme. The CDR3 loop spans 18 amino acids. Germline values: CDR1 MNHNS, CDR2 SASEGT. V lost 1 base, J lost 10 bases, and 25 bases lay in between. Multiple V-beta primers and a C-beta primer amplified TCRB from RNA. A C-beta primer primed TCRB cDNA from 0.5 ug RNA. TCRdb reprocessed the multiplex PCR reads with MiXCR, giving one entry per CDR3 protein. The table has 25,000 to 40,000 distinct CDR3 sequences, roughly 64% seen once; the top ten hold around 35%. On this clonotype itself: Its antigen is as yet unknown.

Study conclusions and caveats: Detected clone frequencies may not reflect cell counts, being RNA-based.

This TCR was sampled from a male donor with glioblastoma. V and J are TRBV6-1 and TRBJ2-2, with D perhaps matching TRBD1 (5 bases). The sequenced material came from brain tumor tissue. The CDR3: CASSEVGAGRSNTKELFF. In DNA form, the CDR3 reads TGTGCCAGCAGTGAAGTAGGGGCTGGACGGTCGAACACCAAGGAGCTGTTTTTT.